This TCR beta chain is drawn from a study of cytomegalovirus exposure and HLA in healthy donors. Study conclusions and caveats: Most TCRs appeared rarely, but some public TCRs recurred in many donors.

PCR was performed using 60 Vbeta and 13 Jbeta primers. Profiled with immunoSEQ multiplex PCR; TCRdb holds only in-frame clones, not every one. The table has approximately 150,000 clones, about 84% seen once. A single count supports this clone. Its specificity is not known. The CDR3 runs 17 residues. Trimming took off 7 bases at V and 0 bases at J, with 19 bases between the two ends. CDR1 is MDHEN, CDR2 SYDVKM, per germline. The clonotype was recovered from a male donor in good health and CMV-seronegative. Input material: PBMCs. V gene TRBV28 combines with J gene TRBJ1-5; tentative D call: TRBD1 (6 bases). CDR3 amino acids: CASIGDGRGYSNQPQHF. DNA for the CDR3: TGTGCCAGCATCGGGGACGGTAGGGGGTATAGCAATCAGCCCCAGCATTTT.